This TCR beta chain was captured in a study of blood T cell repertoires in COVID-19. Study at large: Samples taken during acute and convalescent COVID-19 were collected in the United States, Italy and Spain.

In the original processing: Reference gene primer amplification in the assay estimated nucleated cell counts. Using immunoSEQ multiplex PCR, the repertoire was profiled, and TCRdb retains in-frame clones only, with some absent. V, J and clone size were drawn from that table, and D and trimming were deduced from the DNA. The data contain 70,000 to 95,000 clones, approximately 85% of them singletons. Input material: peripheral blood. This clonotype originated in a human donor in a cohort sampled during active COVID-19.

The CDR3 reads CASSPNTDTQYF. The CDR3 coding sequence is TGTGCCAGCAGCCCCAACACAGATACGCAGTATTTT. This chain joins TRBV7-8 and TRBJ2-3, with D unresolved. Germline values: CDR1 SGHVS, CDR2 FQNEAQ. The CDR3 consists of 12 residues. V was shortened by 5 bases and J by 2 bases, with 5 bases between the two germline ends.